One sample yielded the 18 T cell receptor beta chains listed below, sequenced in a study of CD8 T cells in Susac syndrome. cDNA came from about 0.5 to 1 ug RNA primed by random hexamers. Using its own MiXCR run on the immunoSEQ multiplex PCR reads, TCRdb lists one record per CDR3 protein. The sample holds about 130,000 distinct CDR3 sequences; approximately 95% are singletons and the top ten take less than 0.4%. Sequencing was done on a sample of CD8+ T cells from PBMCs. All receptors come from a human donor with multiple sclerosis.

The chain links TRBV20-1 to TRBJ1-5; D is unclear. Looked up from germline, CDR1 is DFQATT and CDR2 is SNEGSKA (reference sequence). This CDR3 is 13 amino acids long. Between the trimmed V and J ends, which lost 2 bases and 3 bases, there was a span of 8 bases. In DNA, the CDR3 is TGCAGTGCTAGACGGCGAAACAATCAGCCCCAGCATTTT. This encodes CSARRRNNQPQHF.

The chain uses TRBV5-1 and TRBJ1-5; D is perhaps TRBD1 (5 bases). The V end lost 1 base, the J end lost 0 bases, and 26 bases lay between the germline ends. This CDR3 region has 21 residues. CDR1 is SGHRS and CDR2 is YFSETQ in the germline V gene. CDR3 nucleotide sequence: TGCGCCAGCAGCTTGTCGGACCCCCGGGACGTAAGCTTTCATAGCAATCAGCCCCAGCATTTT. It translates to CASSLSDPRDVSFHSNQPQHF.

V and J are TRBV2 and TRBJ1-2; D unresolved. The germline V gene encodes CDR1 SNHLY and CDR2 FYNNEI. Between the trimmed V and J ends, which lost 1 base and 8 bases, there was a span of 11 bases. CDR3 length equals 13 residues. Here the CDR3 reads CASSEGRASGYTF. The CDR3 bases are TGTGCCAGCAGTGAAGGGCGGGCCTCAGGCTACACCTTC.

V is TRBV5-1 and J is TRBJ2-3; D not certain. CDR1 SGHRS and CDR2 YFSETQ come from the germline V gene. The V and J ends lost 1 base and 2 bases respectively, with 8 bases between them. The CDR3 length is 14 residues. The CDR3 loop reads CASSLRENTDTQYF. The CDR3 coding sequence is TGCGCCAGCAGCTTGAGAGAAAACACAGATACGCAGTATTTT.

DNA of the CDR3: TGTGCTAGTGCGCCATCCGACAGCGGGGAGACCCAGTACTTC. Protein product: CASAPSDSGETQYF. The rearrangement links TRBV12-5 to TRBJ2-5; D may be TRBD2 (6 bases). Germline V lookup: CDR1 LGHNT, CDR2 FRNRAP. The CDR3 covers 14 residues. V was trimmed by 7 bases and J by 5 bases, leaving 17 bases between them.

The chain recombines TRBV15 with TRBJ2-7, with a tentative D call TRBD2 (6 bases). The V end was cut by 3 bases, the J end by 2 bases, with 17 bases between. Germline V lookup: CDR1 LNHNV, CDR2 YYDKDF (reference sequence). The CDR3 is 16 residues long. CDR3 DNA: TGTGCCACCAGCAGGGGGGTGGGTAGCGGACCCTACGAGCAGTACGTC. Translation: CATSRGVGSGPYEQYV.

J is TRBJ1-1 and V is TRBV29-1; D is uncertain. Germline-derived CDR1 and CDR2 are SQVTM and ANQGSEA. The CDR3 loop spans 12 amino acids. Trimming shortened V by 8 bases and J by 5 bases, and 15 bases separated the two germline ends. CDR3 protein: CSSGPRGTEAFF. CDR3 sequence (DNA): TGCAGCTCCGGGCCCCGGGGAACTGAAGCTTTCTTT.

The rearrangement links TRBV12-5 to TRBJ1-3; no reliable D call. V was trimmed by 5 bases and J by 7 bases, leaving 15 bases between them. The CDR3 totals 14 residues. CDR1 and CDR2 (germline): LGHNT, FRNRAP. CDR3 sequence: CASGLLNVHNTIYF. The CDR3 DNA sequence: TGTGCTAGTGGTCTCCTGAATGTCCATAACACCATATATTTT.

This chain connects TRBV29-1 to TRBJ2-7, with TRBD2 matching over 11 bases. The J segment lost 5 bases and the V segment lost 6 bases, leaving 9 bases of the junction unmatched. This CDR3 spans 14 amino acids. Germline V gene lookup returns CDR1 SQVTM and CDR2 ANQGSEA. The DNA of the CDR3 is TGCAGCGTGTGTAGCGGGGGGGCCTCAAACGAGCAGTACTTC. It specifies CSVCSGGASNEQYF.

The rearrangement joins TRBV29-1 to TRBJ2-7; D is ambiguous. Germline V lookup: CDR1 SQVTM, CDR2 ANQGSEA. CDR3 size: 12 residues. V was cut by 3 bases and J by 4 bases, with 10 bases left in between. The CDR3 coding sequence is TGCAGCGTTGAGATCGAGGATTACGAGCAGTACTTC. Translation gives CSVEIEDYEQYF.

The chain joins TRBV12-3 or TRBV12-4 to TRBJ1-4, with 8 positions matching TRBD1. CDR3 length: 15 amino acids. The J segment lost 7 bases and the V segment lost 2 bases, leaving 6 bases of the junction unmatched. The CDR3 nucleotides read TGTGCCAGCAGTTTAAGGACAGGGATTGGTGAAAAACTGTTTTTT. As protein: CASSLRTGIGEKLFF.

The rearrangement links TRBV3-1 to TRBJ1-1; D gene ambiguous. The CDR3 extends over 14 amino acids. Trimming cost V 2 bases and J 6 bases, with 13 bases left between them. Germline V lookup: CDR1 LGHDT, CDR2 YNNKEL (reference sequence). DNA of the CDR3: TGTGCCAGCAGCCAACGGGGTACATCCGCTGAAGCTTTCTTT. It encodes CASSQRGTSAEAFF. Complete variable domain (other parts from reference TRBV3-1 and TRBJ1-1): DTAVSQTPKYLVTQMGNDKSIKCEQNLGHDTMYWYKQDSKKFLKIMFSYNNKELIINETVPNRFSPKSPDKAHLNLHINSLELGDSAVYFCASSQRGTSAEAFFGQGTRLTVV.

The chain carries TRBV27 and TRBJ2-7; 8 nucleotides align to TRBD1. The germline V gene encodes CDR1 MNHEY and CDR2 SMNVEV (reference sequence). This CDR3 contains 15 residues. Germline trimming cut 4 bases from V and 1 base from J; bases unmatched to any gene: 6. The CDR3 coding sequence is TGTGCCAGCAGTTCAAAGGACAGGGCATCCTACGAGCAGTACTTC. Amino acid sequence: CASSSKDRASYEQYF.

This chain joins TRBV20-1 and TRBJ2-1, with a possible D match to TRBD2 (5 bases). This CDR3 spans 16 amino acids. Looked up from germline, CDR1 is DFQATT and CDR2 is SNEGSKA (reference sequence). Trimming stripped 6 bases from V and 2 bases from J, with 20 bases between. CDR3 DNA: TGCAGTGCCATCCCCCTCGGGGTCGGGGCCTACAATGAGCAGTTCTTC. Its protein is CSAIPLGVGAYNEQFF.

This chain uses TRBV12-3 or TRBV12-4 with TRBJ2-3; D ambiguous. This CDR3 contains 13 residues. The germline V and J ends were trimmed by 3 bases and 2 bases, with 6 bases remaining between them. The CDR3 protein is CASSFGPTDTQYF. For the CDR3, the DNA is TGTGCCAGCAGTTTTGGGCCCACAGATACGCAGTATTTT.

This chain uses TRBV12-3 or TRBV12-4 with TRBJ2-3, with a possible D match to TRBD1 (6 bases). The CDR3 totals 13 residues. Between the trimmed V and J ends, which lost 10 bases and 3 bases, there was a span of 14 bases. CDR3: CAIQIQGTDTQYF. In nucleotides, the CDR3 is TGTGCCATACAAATTCAGGGGACAGATACGCAGTATTTT.

The rearrangement links TRBV18 to TRBJ2-7; possibly TRBD1 for D (6 bases). The V end was cut by 4 bases, the J end by 2 bases, with 12 bases between. CDR1 and CDR2 (germline): KGHSH, LQKENI. There are 14 residues in the CDR3. The CDR3 bases are TGTGCCAGCTCACTCTTGGACAGACCCTACGAGCAGTACGTC. It translates to CASSLLDRPYEQYV.

The rearrangement links TRBV29-1 to TRBJ2-1; D ambiguous. From germline, CDR1 is SQVTM and CDR2 ANQGSEA. The CDR3 runs to 13 residues. Trimming stripped 1 base from V and 1 base from J, with 5 bases between. CDR3 in amino acids: CSVEGASYNEQFF. As DNA, the CDR3 is TGCAGCGTTGAAGGCGCGTCCTACAATGAGCAGTTCTTC.